This TCR beta chain comes out of a study of T-cell reconstitution after alpha-beta-depleted transplantation in children. A few counts support this clonotype. What it binds is unknown. Study results and limitations: Several hundred expanded graft clones reportedly supplied alpha-beta T cells about two months after transplant. Surviving recipient T cells and thymic progenitors accounted for the high day-60 TCRbeta diversity observed in some patients. When one year had passed after transplant, most T-cell counts and diversity came from newly produced T cells.

Researchers prepared the TCRbeta library using unique molecular identifiers, the study reports. From the PCR reads, TCRdb called clonotypes with MiXCR, one entry per CDR3 protein. The data hold about 980,000 distinct CDR3 sequences, with 25% to 30% observed a single time. This sample comprised PBMCs, mostly from graft donor cells, obtained 360 days after TCRalphabeta/CD19-depleted stem cell transplant. This sequence was found in a boy in the first two years of life who had a stem cell transplant for SCID, so the T cells may come from the graft donor.

The CDR3 loop reads CASSLLGTGIYEQYF. CDR3 sequence (DNA): TGTGCCAGCAGTCTTCTGGGGACAGGGATCTACGAGCAGTACTTC. The chain links TRBV28 to TRBJ2-7, with 9 bases fitting TRBD1. V was clipped by 5 bases and J by 3 bases; unmatched bases: 8. Germline V CDR1 and CDR2: MDHEN, SYDVKM. The CDR3 is 15 residues long.